This is a list of T cell receptor beta chains from one sample in a study of neoadjuvant anti-PD-1 for oral cavity cancer. The assay was immunoSEQ multiplex PCR, and TCRdb's table has in-frame clones only and misses some. The data contain 72,000 or so clones, roughly nine tenths of them seen just once; the ten biggest clones take up around 3%. The material was PBMCs, obtained after nivolumab (anti-PD-1) treatment. The receptors derive from a person aged 40 to 85 with oral cavity squamous cell carcinoma. The CDR3 runs from the conserved cysteine through the conserved F or W. Each record gives: clone size, D gene, V gene, J gene, CDR3 DNA, CDR3 protein. The D gene is left open where the match is weak. A row's size may be missing; if present it is once, few, many or a size class.

.	.	TRBV30	TRBJ1-2	TGTGCCAGCCAGGAACTTAACTATGGCTACACCTTC	CASQELNYGYTF
.	TRBD1	TRBV2	TRBJ1-5	TGTGCCAGCATTGACAGGGTCAATCAGCCCCAGCATTTT	CASIDRVNQPQHF
.	.	TRBV5-6	TRBJ2-5	TGTGCCAGCAGCTTGGTTTTCCTGGAGACCCAGTACTTC	CASSLVFLETQYF
few	TRBD1	TRBV5-1	TRBJ2-5	TGCGCCAGCAGCTTAGGGGGCATCCAAGAGACCCAGTACTTC	CASSLGGIQETQYF
once	.	TRBV18	TRBJ1-5	TGTGCCAGCTCACCGATCCAGGCGAGGGCTGGCAATCAGCCCCAGCATTTT	CASSPIQARAGNQPQHF
.	.	TRBV28	TRBJ1-4	TGTGCCAGCAGTTTCCCCGGGAGTCTGTTTTTT	CASSFPGSLFF
.	TRBD1	TRBV6-1	TRBJ2-1	TGTGCCAGCAGTGCTTGGGGACAGCCGGTCTTC	CASSAWGQPVF
.	.	TRBV6-5	TRBJ2-7	TGTGCCAGCAGTTACTCGAACCGGTACGAGCAGTACTTC	CASSYSNRYEQYF
.	.	TRBV29-1	TRBJ2-2	TGCAGCGTTGGTGCCCAAGGCACCGGGGAGCTGTTTTTT	CSVGAQGTGELFF
.	TRBD1	TRBV5-1	TRBJ2-7	TGCGCCAGCAGCTTACCAAGGAACAGGGGTAGCTCCTACGAGCAGTACTTC	CASSLPRNRGSSYEQYF
.	.	TRBV7-3	TRBJ1-5	TGTGCCAGCAGCCCCCAGGGAGGCCCAAATCAGCCCCAGCATTTT	CASSPQGGPNQPQHF
once	.	TRBV21-1	TRBJ1-5	TGTGCCAGCAGCAAAGGGGGATCTAAACAGCCCCAGCATTTT	CASSKGGSKQPQHF
.	TRBD1	TRBV6-7	TRBJ2-7	TGTGCCAGCAGTCCCCGACAGGGTACGACCTACGAGCAGTACTTC	CASSPRQGTTYEQYF
.	.	TRBV5-1	TRBJ1-1	TGCGCCAGCAGCAAAGGACGGAGTGAAGCTTTCTTT	CASSKGRSEAFF
.	.	TRBV5-1	TRBJ1-2	TGCGCCAGCAGCTTGGAACAGGGTTCTGGCTACACCTTC	CASSLEQGSGYTF
.	.	TRBV5-1	TRBJ1-5	TGCGCCAGCAGCCGAAGGGGGAATCAGCCCCAGCATTTT	CASSRRGNQPQHF
.	.	TRBV2	TRBJ1-5	TGTGCCAGCAGTGGCCGGCGCTACCAGCCCCAGCATTTT	CASSGRRYQPQHF
once	.	TRBV7-3	TRBJ2-1	TGTGCCAGCAGCTTCTTCAACGGTTGGGAACACAATGAGCAGTTCTTC	CASSFFNGWEHNEQFF
.	TRBD1	TRBV27	TRBJ2-3	TGTGCCAGCAGTCCCAGGACAGGGGCAGATACGCAGTATTTT	CASSPRTGADTQYF
.	TRBD2	TRBV5-1	TRBJ2-1	TGCGCCAGCAGCCAGAACCTTATAGCGGGAGGGCCCCCCTACAATGAGCAGTTCTTC	CASSQNLIAGGPPYNEQFF
once	.	TRBV30	TRBJ1-2	TGTGCCTGGAGTGAGCTGGGGGAACGCTATGGCTACACCTTC	CAWSELGERYGYTF
.	.	TRBV6-1	TRBJ1-2	TGTGCCAGCAGTGAAAACGGGGCAGCCTACTATGGCTACACCTTC	CASSENGAAYYGYTF
once	.	TRBV7-9	TRBJ2-1	TGTGCCAGCAGGACGGGGGCGGGTGAGCAGTTCTTC	CASRTGAGEQFF
few	.	TRBV11-2	TRBJ1-3	TGTGCCAGCAGCTCTTGGACGGCCTCTGGAAACACCATATATTTT	CASSSWTASGNTIYF
.	.	TRBV5-1	TRBJ2-1	TGCGCCAGCAGCTTATCTGGTGAGCAGTTCTTC	CASSLSGEQFF
.	.	TRBV6-5	TRBJ1-2	TGTGCCAGCACTGCGGATTACAGGGACTATGGCTACACCTTC	CASTADYRDYGYTF
.	TRBD2	TRBV7-9	TRBJ2-7	TGTGCCAGCAGCTTCGGGACTAGCGGGGACGAGCAGTACTTC	CASSFGTSGDEQYF
.	TRBD1	TRBV28	TRBJ2-7	TGTGCCAGCAGTTTAGGTTTGTTTAGTGGGGGGCAGGGGGCGCCCTACGAGCAGTACTTC	CASSLGLFSGGQGAPYEQYF
.	.	TRBV5-1	TRBJ2-2	TGCGCCAGCAGCCCGGCGGGGGCGATGAACACCGGGGAGCTGTTTTTT	CASSPAGAMNTGELFF
.	.	TRBV7-9	TRBJ2-1	TGTGCCAGCAGCTTAGTCGGTGGCTACAATGAGCAGTTCTTC	CASSLVGGYNEQFF
few	TRBD1	TRBV14	TRBJ1-1	TGTGCCAGCAGCCGGGGACAGGGCCTTGAAGCTTTCTTT	CASSRGQGLEAFF
.	TRBD1	TRBV15	TRBJ2-1	TGTGCCACCAGCAGTCCCCGGGCAGGGGGCGCGAGGGGTGAGCAGTTCTTC	CATSSPRAGGARGEQFF
few	.	TRBV7-8	TRBJ2-1	TGTGCCAGCAGCCCGGGACGGTTTACTGGGGAGCAGTTCTTC	CASSPGRFTGEQFF
.	.	TRBV23-1	TRBJ1-2	TGCGCCAGCAGTCAAGGGGGAGGTAATGGCTACACCTTC	CASSQGGGNGYTF
.	.	TRBV7-9	TRBJ2-5	TGTGCCAGCAGCTTAGTAGGCGGGGAGACCCAGTACTTC	CASSLVGGETQYF
.	TRBD2	TRBV7-3	TRBJ2-1	TGTGCCAGCAGCTTAAATGCGGGAGGAGGGTACAATGAGCAGTTCTTC	CASSLNAGGGYNEQFF
.	TRBD2	TRBV6-5	TRBJ2-1	TGTGCCAGCAGTTATCAGGGGACTAGCGGGTCCAATGAGCAGTTCTTC	CASSYQGTSGSNEQFF
.	.	TRBV30	TRBJ1-1	TGTGCCTGGAGTGCCTACGCTGAAGCTTTCTTT	CAWSAYAEAFF
.	.	TRBV30	TRBJ2-5	TGTGCCTGGAGCCTACAACTGGGCAAGACCCAGTACTTC	CAWSLQLGKTQYF
.	.	TRBV5-6	TRBJ2-2	TGTGCCAGCAGGGGGCGCCGGACCGGGGAGCTGTTTTTT	CASRGRRTGELFF